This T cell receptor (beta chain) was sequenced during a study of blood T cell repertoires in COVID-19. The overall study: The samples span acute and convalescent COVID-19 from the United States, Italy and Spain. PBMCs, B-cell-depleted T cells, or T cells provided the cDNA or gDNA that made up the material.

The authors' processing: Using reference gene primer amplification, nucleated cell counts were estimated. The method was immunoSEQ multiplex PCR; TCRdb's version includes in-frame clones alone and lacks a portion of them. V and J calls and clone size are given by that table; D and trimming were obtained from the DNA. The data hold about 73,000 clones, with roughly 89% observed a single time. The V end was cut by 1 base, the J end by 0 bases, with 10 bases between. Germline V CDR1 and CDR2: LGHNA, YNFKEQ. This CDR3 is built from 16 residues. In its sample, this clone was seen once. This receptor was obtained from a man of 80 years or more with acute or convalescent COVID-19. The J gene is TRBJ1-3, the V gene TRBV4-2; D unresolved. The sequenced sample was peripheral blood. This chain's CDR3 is CASSQVDRDSGNTIYF. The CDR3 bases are TGTGCCAGCAGCCAAGTGGATCGGGACTCTGGAAACACCATATATTTT.